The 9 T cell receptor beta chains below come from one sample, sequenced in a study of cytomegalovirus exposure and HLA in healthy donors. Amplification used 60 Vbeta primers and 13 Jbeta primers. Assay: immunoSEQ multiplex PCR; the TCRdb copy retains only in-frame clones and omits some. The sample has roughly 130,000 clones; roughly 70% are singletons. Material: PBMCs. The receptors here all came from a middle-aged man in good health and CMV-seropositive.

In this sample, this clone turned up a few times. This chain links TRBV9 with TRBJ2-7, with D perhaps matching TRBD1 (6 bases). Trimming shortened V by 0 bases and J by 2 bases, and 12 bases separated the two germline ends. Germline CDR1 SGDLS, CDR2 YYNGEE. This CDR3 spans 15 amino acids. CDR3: CASSVEQGPTYEQYF. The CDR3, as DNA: TGTGCCAGCAGCGTAGAGCAGGGGCCTACCTACGAGCAGTACTTC.

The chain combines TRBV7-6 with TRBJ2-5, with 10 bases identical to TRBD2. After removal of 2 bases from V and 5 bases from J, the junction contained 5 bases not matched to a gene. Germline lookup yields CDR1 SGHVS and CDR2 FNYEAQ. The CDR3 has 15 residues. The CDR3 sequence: CASSLIAGGPETQYF. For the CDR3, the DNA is TGTGCCAGCAGCTTAATAGCGGGGGGTCCGGAGACCCAGTACTTC.

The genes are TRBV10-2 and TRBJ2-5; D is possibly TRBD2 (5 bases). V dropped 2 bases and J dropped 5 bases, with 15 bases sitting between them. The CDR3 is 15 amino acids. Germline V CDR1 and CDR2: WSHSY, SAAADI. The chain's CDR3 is CASSEAEATTETQYF. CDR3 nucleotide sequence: TGCGCCAGCAGTGAGGCGGAGGCTACAACGGAGACCCAGTACTTC.

In DNA form, the CDR3 reads TGTGCCAGCAGTTGGGGACCCTCGGGGGGCACTGAAGCTTTCTTT. Its translation: CASSWGPSGGTEAFF. This chain connects TRBV6-5 to TRBJ1-1; D may be TRBD1 (5 bases). Germline V gene data show CDR1 as MNHEY and CDR2 as SVGAGI. The CDR3 has 15 amino acids. The germline V and J ends were trimmed by 4 bases and 4 bases, with 16 bases remaining between them.

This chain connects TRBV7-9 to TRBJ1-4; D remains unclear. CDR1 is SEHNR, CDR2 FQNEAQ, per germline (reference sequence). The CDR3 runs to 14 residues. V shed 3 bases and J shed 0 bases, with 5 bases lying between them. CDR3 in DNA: TGTGCCAGCAGCTTCTCTGCAACTAATGAAAAACTGTTTTTT. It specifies CASSFSATNEKLFF.

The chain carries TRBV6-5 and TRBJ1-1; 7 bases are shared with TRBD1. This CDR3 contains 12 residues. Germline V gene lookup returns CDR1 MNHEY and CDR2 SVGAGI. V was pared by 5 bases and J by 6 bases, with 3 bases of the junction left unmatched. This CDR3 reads CASSQQGAEAFF. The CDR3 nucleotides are TGTGCCAGCAGTCAGCAGGGGGCTGAAGCTTTCTTT.

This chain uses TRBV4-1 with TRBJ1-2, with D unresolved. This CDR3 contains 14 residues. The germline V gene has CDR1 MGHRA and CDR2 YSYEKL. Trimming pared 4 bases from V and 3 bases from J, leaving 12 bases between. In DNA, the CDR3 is TGCGCCAGCAGCCGACTCGTGACGGACTATGGCTACACCTTC. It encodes CASSRLVTDYGYTF.

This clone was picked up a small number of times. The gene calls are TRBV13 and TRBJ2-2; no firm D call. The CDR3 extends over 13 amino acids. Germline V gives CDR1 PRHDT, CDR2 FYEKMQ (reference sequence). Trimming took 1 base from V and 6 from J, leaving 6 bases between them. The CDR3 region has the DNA TGTGCCAGCAGCTTAGTCGTATCCGGGGAGCTGTTTTTT. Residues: CASSLVVSGELFF.

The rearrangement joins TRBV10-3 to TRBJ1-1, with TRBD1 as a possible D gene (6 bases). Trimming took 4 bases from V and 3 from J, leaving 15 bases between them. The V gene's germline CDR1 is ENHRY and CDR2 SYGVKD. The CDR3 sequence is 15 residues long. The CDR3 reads CAISGQLGGDTEAFF. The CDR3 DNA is TGTGCCATCAGTGGACAGCTAGGGGGGGACACTGAAGCTTTCTTT.